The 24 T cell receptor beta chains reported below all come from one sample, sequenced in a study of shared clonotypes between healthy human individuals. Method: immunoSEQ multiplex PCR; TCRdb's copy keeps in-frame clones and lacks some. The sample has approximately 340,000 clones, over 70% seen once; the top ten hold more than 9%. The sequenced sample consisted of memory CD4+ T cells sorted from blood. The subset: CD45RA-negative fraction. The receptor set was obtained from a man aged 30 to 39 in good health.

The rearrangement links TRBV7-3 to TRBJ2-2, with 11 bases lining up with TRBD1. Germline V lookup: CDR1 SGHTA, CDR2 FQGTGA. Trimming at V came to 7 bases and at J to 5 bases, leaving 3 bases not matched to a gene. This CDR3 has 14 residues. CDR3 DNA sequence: TGTGCCAGCACCGGGACAGGGGGGACCGGGGAGCTGTTTTTT. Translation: CASTGTGGTGELFF. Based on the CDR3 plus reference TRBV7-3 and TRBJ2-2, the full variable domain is GAGVSQTPSNKVTEKGKYVELRCDPISGHTALYWYRQSLGQGPEFLIYFQGTGAADDSGLPNDRFFAVRPEGSVSTLKIQRTERGDSAVYLCASTGTGGTGELFFGEGSRLTVL.

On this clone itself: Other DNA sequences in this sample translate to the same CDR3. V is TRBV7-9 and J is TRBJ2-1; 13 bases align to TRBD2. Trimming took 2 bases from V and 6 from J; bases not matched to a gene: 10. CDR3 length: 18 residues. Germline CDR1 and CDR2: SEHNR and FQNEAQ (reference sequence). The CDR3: CASSLPPRLAGGRNEQFF. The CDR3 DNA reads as TGTGCCAGCAGCTTACCCCCCCGACTAGCGGGAGGTCGCAATGAGCAGTTCTTC.

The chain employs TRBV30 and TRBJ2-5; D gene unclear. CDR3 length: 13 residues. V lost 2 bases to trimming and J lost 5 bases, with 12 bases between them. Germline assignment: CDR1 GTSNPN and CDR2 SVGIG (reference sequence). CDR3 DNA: TGTGCCTGGAGTCCACGCCCTAGGGAGACCCAGTACTTC. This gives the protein CAWSPRPRETQYF. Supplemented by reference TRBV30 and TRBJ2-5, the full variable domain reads SQTIHQWPATLVQPVGSPLSLECTVEGTSNPNLYWYRQAAGRGLQLLFYSVGIGQISSEVPQNLSASRPQDRQFILSSKKLLLSDSGFYLCAWSPRPRETQYFGPGTRLLVL.

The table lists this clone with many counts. CDR3 DNA: TGTGCCAGCAGCTTAGGGAGCGCAGTTCACAATGAGCAGTTCTTC. Encoded protein: CASSLGSAVHNEQFF. V usage is TRBV11-2 and J usage is TRBJ2-1; D gene ambiguous. Trimming shortened V by 1 base and J by 5 bases, and 12 bases separated the two germline ends. Germline V gives CDR1 SGHAT, CDR2 FQNNGV. CDR3 length: 15 residues.

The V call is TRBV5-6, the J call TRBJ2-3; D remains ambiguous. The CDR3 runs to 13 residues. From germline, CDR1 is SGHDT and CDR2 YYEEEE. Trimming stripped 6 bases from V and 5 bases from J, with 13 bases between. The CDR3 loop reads CASTLDTVDTQYF. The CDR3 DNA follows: TGTGCCAGCACCCTTGATACAGTAGATACGCAGTATTTT. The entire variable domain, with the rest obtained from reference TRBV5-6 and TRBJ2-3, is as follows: DAGVTQSPTHLIKTRGQQVTLRCSPKSGHDTVSWYQQALGQGPQFIFQYYEEEERQRGNFPDRFSGHQFPNYSSELNVNALLLGDSALYLCASTLDTVDTQYFGPGTRLTVL.

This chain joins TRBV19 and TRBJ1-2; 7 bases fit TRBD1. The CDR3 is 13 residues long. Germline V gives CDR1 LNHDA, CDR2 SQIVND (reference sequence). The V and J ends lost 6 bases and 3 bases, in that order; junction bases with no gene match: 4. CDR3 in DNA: TGTGCCAGTAGAACAGGGGTTGACTATGGCTACACCTTC. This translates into CASRTGVDYGYTF. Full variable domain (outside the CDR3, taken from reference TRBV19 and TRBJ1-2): DGGITQSPKYLFRKEGQNVTLSCEQNLNHDAMYWYRQDPGQGLRLIYYSQIVNDFQKGDIAEGYSVSREKKESFPLTVTSAQKNPTAFYLCASRTGVDYGYTFGSGTRLTVV.

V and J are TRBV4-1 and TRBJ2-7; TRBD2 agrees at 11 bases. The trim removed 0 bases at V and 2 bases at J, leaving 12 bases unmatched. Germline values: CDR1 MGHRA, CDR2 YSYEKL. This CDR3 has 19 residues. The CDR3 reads CASSQDRIAGGTNAYEQYF. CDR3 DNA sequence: TGCGCCAGCAGCCAAGATCGAATAGCGGGAGGGACCAACGCCTACGAGCAGTACTTC.

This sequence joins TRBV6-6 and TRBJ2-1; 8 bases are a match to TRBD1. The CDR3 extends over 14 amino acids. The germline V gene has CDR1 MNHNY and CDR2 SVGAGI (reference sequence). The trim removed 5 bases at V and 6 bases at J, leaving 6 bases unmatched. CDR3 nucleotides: TGTGCCAGCAGTGACTGGACAGGGTCCAATGAGCAGTTCTTC. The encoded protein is CASSDWTGSNEQFF.

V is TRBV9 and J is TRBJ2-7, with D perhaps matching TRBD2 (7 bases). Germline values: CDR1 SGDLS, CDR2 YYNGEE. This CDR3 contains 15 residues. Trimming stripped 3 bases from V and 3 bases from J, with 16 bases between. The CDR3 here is CASSGGGGSDYEQYF. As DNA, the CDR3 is TGTGCCAGCAGCGGCGGGGGCGGCTCAGACTACGAGCAGTACTTC.

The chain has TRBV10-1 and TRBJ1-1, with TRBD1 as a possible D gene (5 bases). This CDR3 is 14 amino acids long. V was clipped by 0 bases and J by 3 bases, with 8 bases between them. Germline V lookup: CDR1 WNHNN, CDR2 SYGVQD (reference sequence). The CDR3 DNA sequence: TGCGCCAGCAGTGAGTCGGGGGTGGACACTGAAGCTTTCTTT. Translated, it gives CASSESGVDTEAFF.

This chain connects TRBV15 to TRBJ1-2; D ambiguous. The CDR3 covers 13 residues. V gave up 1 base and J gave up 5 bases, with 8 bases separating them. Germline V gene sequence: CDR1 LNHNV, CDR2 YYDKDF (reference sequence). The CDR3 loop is CATSRARDYGYTF. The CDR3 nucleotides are TGTGCCACCAGCAGAGCACGGGATTATGGCTACACCTTC. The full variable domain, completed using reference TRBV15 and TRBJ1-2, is DAMVIQNPRYQVTQFGKPVTLSCSQTLNHNVMYWYQQKSSQAPKLLFHYYDKDFNNEADTPDNFQSRRPNTSFCFLDIRSPGLGDTAMYLCATSRARDYGYTFGSGTRLTVV.

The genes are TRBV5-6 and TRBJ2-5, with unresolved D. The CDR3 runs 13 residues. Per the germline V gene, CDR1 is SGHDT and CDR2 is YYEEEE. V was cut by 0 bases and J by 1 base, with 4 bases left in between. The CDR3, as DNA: TGTGCCAGCAGCTTGGGGACCCAAGAGACCCAGTACTTC. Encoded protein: CASSLGTQETQYF.

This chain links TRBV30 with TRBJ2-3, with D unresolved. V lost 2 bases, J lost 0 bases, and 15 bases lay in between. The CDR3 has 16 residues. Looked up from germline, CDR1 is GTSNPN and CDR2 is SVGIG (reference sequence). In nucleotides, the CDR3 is TGTGCCTGGAGTTGGTTTCGGTCAGCTAGCACAGATACGCAGTATTTT. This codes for CAWSWFRSASTDTQYF.

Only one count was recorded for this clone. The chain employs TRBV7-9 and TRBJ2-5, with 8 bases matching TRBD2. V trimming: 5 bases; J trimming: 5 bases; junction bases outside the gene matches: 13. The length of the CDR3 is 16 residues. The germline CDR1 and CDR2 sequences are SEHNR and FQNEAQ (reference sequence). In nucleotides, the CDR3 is TGTGCCAGCAGCCCCCTCACGCGGGGGGAAGGGGAGACCCAGTACTTC. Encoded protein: CASSPLTRGEGETQYF. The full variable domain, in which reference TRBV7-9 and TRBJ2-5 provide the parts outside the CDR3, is DTGVSQNPRHKITKRGQNVTFRCDPISEHNRLYWYRQTLGQGPEFLTYFQNEAQLEKSRLLSDRFSAERPKGSFSTLEIQRTEQGDSAMYLCASSPLTRGEGETQYFGPGTRLLVL.

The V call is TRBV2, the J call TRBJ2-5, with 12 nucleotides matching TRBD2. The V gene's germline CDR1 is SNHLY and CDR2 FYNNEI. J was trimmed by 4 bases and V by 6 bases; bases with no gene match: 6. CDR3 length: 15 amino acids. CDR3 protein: CASRKGLAGSETQYF. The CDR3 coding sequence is TGTGCCAGCAGAAAAGGACTAGCGGGATCAGAGACCCAGTACTTC.

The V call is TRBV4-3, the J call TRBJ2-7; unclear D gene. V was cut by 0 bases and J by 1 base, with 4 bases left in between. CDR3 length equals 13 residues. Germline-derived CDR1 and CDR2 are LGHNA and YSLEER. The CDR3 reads CASSQDWSYEQYF. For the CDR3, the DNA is TGCGCCAGCAGCCAAGACTGGTCCTACGAGCAGTACTTC.

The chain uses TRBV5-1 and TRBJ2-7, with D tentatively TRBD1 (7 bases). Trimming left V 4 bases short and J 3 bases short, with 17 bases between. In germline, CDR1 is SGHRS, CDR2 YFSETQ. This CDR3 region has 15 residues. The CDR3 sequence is CASSPGWGDSYEQYF. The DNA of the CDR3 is TGCGCCAGCAGCCCAGGGTGGGGGGACAGCTACGAGCAGTACTTC.

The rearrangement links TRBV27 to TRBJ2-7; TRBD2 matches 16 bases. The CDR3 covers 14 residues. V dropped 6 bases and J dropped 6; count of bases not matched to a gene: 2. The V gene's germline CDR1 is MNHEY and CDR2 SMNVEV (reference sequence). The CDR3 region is CASRGLAGGLEQYF. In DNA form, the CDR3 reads TGTGCCAGCAGGGGACTAGCGGGAGGGCTCGAGCAGTACTTC.

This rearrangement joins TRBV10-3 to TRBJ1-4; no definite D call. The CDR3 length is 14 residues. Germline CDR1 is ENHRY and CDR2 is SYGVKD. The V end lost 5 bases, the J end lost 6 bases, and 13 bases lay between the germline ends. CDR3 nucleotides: TGTGCCATCAGTTCGACCGTTAGGGATGAAAAACTGTTTTTT. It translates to CAISSTVRDEKLFF.

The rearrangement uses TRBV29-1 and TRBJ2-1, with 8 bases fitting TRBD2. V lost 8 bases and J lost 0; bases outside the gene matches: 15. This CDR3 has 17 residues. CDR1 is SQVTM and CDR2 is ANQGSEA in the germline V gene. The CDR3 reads CSLDAGGYGNSYNEQFF. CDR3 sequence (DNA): TGCAGCCTCGATGCGGGAGGTTATGGGAACTCCTACAATGAGCAGTTCTTC.

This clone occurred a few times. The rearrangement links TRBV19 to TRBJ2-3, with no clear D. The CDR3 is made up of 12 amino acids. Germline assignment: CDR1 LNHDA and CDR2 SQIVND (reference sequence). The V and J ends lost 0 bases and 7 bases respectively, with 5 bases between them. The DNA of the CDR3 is TGTGCCAGTAGTATAGATTTGCATACGCAGTATTTT. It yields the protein CASSIDLHTQYF.

The CDR3, as DNA: TGTGCCAGCAGTGTACGGACAGGGACGAACACCGGGGAGCTGTTTTTT. Amino acids: CASSVRTGTNTGELFF. This chain links TRBV6-1 with TRBJ2-2; 8 bases are shared with TRBD1. CDR1 is MNHNS and CDR2 is SASEGT in the germline V gene. V dropped 4 bases and J dropped 0; count of bases not matched to a gene: 4. The length of the CDR3 is 16 residues.

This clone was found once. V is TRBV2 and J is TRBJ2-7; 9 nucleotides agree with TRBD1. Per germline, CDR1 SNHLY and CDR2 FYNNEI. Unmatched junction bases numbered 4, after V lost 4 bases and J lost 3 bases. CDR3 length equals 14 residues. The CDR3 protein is CASSGSDRGYEQYF. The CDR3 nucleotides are TGTGCCAGCAGTGGATCGGACAGGGGCTACGAGCAGTACTTC.

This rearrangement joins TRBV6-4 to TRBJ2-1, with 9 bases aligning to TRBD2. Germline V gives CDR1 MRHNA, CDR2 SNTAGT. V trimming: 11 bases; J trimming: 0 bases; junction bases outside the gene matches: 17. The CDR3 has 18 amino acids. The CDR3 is CAPGGTSGSLSSYNEQFF. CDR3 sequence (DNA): TGTGCCCCCGGGGGAACTAGCGGGTCTCTTAGCTCCTACAATGAGCAGTTCTTC.